This T cell receptor beta chain was retrieved from a study of blood T cell repertoires in COVID-19. Original processing notes: Nucleated cell number was recorded as an estimate derived from reference gene primer amplification. Sequencing used immunoSEQ multiplex PCR; TCRdb keeps in-frame clones, though not all of them. D and trimming come from the DNA, and the V and J calls and clone size come from that table. The table lists more than 200,000 clones, around four fifths of them singletons. Seattle's enrolled individuals joined amid active infection and were then monitored longitudinally. V lost 6 bases and J 6 bases, leaving 25 bases between the germline ends. The CDR3 contains 16 residues. CDR1 SGHNT and CDR2 YYREEE come from the germline V gene (reference sequence).

This TCR derives from a woman older than 75 with COVID-19, enrolled during active disease. The sequenced sample was peripheral blood. V is TRBV5-4 and J is TRBJ2-7; D may be TRBD1 (6 bases). This chain's CDR3 is CASTPPPGHVTCEQYV. DNA of the CDR3: TGTGCCAGCACCCCCCCTCCGGGACACGTTACCTGCGAGCAGTACGTC.